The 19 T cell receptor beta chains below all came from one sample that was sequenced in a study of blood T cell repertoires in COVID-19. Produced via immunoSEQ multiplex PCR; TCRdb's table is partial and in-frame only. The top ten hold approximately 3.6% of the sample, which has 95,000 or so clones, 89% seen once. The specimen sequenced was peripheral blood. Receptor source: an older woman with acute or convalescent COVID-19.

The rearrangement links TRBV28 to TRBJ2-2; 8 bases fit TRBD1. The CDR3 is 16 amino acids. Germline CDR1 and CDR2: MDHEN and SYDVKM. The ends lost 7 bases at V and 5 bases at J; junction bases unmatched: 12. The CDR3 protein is CASIFRQGALTGELFF. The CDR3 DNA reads TGTGCCAGCATATTTAGGCAGGGGGCATTGACCGGGGAGCTGTTTTTT.

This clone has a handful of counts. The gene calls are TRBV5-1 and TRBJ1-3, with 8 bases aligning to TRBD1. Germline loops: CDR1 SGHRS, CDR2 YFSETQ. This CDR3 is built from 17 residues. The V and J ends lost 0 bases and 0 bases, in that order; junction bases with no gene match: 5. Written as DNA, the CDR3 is TGCGCCAGCAGCTTGGGGGACAGGCCGGTCTCTGGAAACACCATATATTTT. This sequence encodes CASSLGDRPVSGNTIYF.

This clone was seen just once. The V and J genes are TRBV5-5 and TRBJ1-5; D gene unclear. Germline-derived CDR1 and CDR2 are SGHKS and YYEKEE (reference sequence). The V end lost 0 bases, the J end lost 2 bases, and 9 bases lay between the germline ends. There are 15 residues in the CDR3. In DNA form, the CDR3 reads TGTGCCAGCAGCTTGGGAGTACCGGGCAATCAGCCCCAGCATTTT. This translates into CASSLGVPGNQPQHF.

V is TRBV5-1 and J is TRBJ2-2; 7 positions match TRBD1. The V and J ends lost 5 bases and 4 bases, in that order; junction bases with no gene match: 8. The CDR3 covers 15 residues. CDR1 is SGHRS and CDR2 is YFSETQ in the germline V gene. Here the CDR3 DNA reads TGCGCCAGCAGGGTGGACAGGTCTTCCACCGGGGAGCTGTTTTTT. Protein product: CASRVDRSSTGELFF.

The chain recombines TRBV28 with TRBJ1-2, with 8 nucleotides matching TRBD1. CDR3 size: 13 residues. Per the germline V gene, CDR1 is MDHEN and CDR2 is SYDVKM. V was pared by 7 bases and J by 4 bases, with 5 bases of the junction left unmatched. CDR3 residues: CASTSGGGYGYTF. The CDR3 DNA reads TGTGCCAGCACTTCAGGGGGCGGCTATGGCTACACCTTC.

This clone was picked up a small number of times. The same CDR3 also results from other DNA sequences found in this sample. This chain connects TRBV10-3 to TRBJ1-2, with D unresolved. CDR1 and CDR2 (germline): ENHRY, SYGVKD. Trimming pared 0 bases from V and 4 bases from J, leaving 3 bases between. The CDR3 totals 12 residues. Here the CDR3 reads CAISESSYGYTF. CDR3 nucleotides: TGTGCCATCAGTGAGTCGAGCTATGGCTACACCTTC.

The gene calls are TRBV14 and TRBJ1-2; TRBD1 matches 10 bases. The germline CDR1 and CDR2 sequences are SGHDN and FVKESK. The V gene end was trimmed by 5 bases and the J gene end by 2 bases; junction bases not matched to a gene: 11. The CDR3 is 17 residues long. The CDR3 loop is CASSSFDRGRGNYGYTF. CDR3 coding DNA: TGTGCCAGCAGCTCATTCGACAGGGGGCGCGGAAACTATGGCTACACCTTC. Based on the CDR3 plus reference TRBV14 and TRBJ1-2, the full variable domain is EAGVTQFPSHSVIEKGQTVTLRCDPISGHDNLYWYRRVMGKEIKFLLHFVKESKQDESGMPNNRFLAERTGGTYSTLKVQPAELEDSGVYFCASSSFDRGRGNYGYTFGSGTRLTVV.

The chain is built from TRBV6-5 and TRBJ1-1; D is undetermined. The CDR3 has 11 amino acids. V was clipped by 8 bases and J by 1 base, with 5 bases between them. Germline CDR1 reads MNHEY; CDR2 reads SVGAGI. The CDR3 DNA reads TGTGCCAGCGACTCGAACACTGAAGCTTTCTTT. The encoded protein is CASDSNTEAFF.

The CDR3 DNA sequence: TGTGCCAGCAGCTTCCCAGGGAACACTGAAGCTTTCTTT. Translation gives CASSFPGNTEAFF. The J gene is TRBJ1-1, the V gene TRBV11-1; no clear D gene. The CDR3 covers 13 residues. CDR1 and CDR2 from the germline V gene are SGHAT and FQDESV (reference sequence). With 3 bases removed from V and 1 base from J, the gap between germline ends came to 6 bases.

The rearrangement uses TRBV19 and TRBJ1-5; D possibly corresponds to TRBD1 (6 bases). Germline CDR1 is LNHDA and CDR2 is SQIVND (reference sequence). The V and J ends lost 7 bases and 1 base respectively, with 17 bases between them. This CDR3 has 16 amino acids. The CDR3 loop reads CASIGRGEISNQPQHF. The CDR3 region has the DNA TGTGCCAGTATCGGGAGGGGGGAAATCAGCAATCAGCCCCAGCATTTT.

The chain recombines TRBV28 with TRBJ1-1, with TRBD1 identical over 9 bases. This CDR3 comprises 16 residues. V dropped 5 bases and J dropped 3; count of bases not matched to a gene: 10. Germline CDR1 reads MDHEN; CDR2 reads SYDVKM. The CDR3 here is CASSTRTGVLDTEAFF. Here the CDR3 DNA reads TGTGCCAGCAGTACCCGGACAGGGGTGTTAGACACTGAAGCTTTCTTT. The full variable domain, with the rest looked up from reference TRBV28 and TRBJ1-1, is DVKVTQSSRYLVKRTGEKVFLECVQDMDHENMFWYRQDPGLGLRLIYFSYDVKMKEKGDIPEGYSVSREKKERFSLILESASTNQTSMYLCASSTRTGVLDTEAFFGQGTRLTVV.

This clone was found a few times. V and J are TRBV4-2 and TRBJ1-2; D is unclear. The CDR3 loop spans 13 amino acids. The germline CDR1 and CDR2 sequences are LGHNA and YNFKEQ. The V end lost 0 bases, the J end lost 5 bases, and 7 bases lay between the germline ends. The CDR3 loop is CASSQDPGYGYTF. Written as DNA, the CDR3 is TGTGCCAGCAGCCAAGATCCGGGTTATGGCTACACCTTC.

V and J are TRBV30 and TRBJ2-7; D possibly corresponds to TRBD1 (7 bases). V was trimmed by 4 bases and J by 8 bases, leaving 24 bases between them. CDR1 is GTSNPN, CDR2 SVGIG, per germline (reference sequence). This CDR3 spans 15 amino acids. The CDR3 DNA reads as TGTGCCTGGATGCGACAAGGGGGGACAGATAAAAAGCAGTACTTC. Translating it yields CAWMRQGGTDKKQYF.

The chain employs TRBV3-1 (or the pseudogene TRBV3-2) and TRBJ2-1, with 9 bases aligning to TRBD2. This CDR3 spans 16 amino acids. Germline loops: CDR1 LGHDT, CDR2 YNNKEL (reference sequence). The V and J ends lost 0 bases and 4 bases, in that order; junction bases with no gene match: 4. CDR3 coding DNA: TGTGCCAGCAGCCAAGATCCGCTAGCGGGGTACAATGAGCAGTTCTTC. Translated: CASSQDPLAGYNEQFF.

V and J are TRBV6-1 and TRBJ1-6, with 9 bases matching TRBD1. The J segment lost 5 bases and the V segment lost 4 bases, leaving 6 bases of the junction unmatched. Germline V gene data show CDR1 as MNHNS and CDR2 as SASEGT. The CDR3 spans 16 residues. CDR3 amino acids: CASSVTTGGNNSPLHF. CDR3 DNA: TGTGCCAGCAGTGTCACCACAGGGGGCAATAATTCACCCCTCCACTTT.

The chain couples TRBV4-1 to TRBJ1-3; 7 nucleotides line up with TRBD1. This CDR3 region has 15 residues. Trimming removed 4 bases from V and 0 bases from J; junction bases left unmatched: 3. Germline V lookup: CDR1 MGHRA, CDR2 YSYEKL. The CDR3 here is CASSRGDSSGNTIYF. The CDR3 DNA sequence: TGCGCCAGCAGCCGCGGGGACAGCTCTGGAAACACCATATATTTT.

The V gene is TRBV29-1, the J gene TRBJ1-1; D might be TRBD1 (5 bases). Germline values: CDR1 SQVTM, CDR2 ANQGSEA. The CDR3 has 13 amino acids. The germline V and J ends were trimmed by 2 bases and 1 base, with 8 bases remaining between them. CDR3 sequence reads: CSVEKGQNTEAFF. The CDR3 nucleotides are TGCAGCGTTGAAAAGGGGCAGAACACTGAAGCTTTCTTT.

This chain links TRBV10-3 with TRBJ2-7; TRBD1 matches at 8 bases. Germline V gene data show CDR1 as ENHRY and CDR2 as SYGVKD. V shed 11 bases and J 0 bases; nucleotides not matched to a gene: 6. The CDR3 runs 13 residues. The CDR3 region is CASGGTGSYEQYF. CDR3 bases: TGTGCCTCCGGCGGGACAGGCTCCTACGAGCAGTACTTC.

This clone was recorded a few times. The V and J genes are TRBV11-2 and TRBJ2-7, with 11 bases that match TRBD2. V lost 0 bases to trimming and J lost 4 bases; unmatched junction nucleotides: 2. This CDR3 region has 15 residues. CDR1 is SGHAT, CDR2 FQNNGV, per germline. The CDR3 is CASSLDPSGGYEQYV. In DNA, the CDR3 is TGTGCCAGCAGCTTAGACCCTAGCGGGGGGTACGAGCAGTACGTC.